This is a list of T cell receptor beta chains from one sample in a study of cytomegalovirus exposure and HLA in healthy donors. Assay used: immunoSEQ multiplex PCR; TCRdb lists only in-frame clones, some missing. The data show approximately 110,000 clones, about 80% seen once. Sequenced input: PBMCs. The receptors here all came from a man aged 35 to 55 in good health and CMV-seropositive. CDR3s include the opening cysteine and the closing phenylalanine or tryptophan. D genes are given only for firm matches. Size is stated for part of the rows, as once, few or many counts, or as a class when the clone is expanded.

>TRBV1|.|TRBJ2-1|few
TGCACCAGCAGCCAAGACCCTCTAGCGGGGGGCCCCCCCTCCTACAATGAGCAGTTCTTC
CTSSQDPLAGGPPSYNEQFF
>TRBV6-1|.|TRBJ2-5|.
TGTGCCAGCAGTGCCCGGGATAGCCGACAAGAGACCCAGTACTTC
CASSARDSRQETQYF
>TRBV4-2|.|TRBJ1-1|.
TGTGCCAGCAGCCAAGTCCCCCGGGACATCGAAGCTTTCTTT
CASSQVPRDIEAFF
>TRBV10-1|TRBD2|TRBJ2-7|.
TGCGCCAGCAGTGCCGGACTAGCCGGAGGCGTGCAGTACTTC
CASSAGLAGGVQYF
>TRBV27|.|TRBJ2-1|.
TGTGCCACTAGACCGGGAAATAATGAGCAGTTCTTC
CATRPGNNEQFF
>TRBV19|.|TRBJ2-2|.
TGTGCCAGTAGTATAGGCTTTTATAGAACCACCGGGGAGCTGTTTTTT
CASSIGFYRTTGELFF
>TRBV19|.|TRBJ1-1|.
TGTGCCAGTAGTCAGACAGATGGGACTGAAGCTTTCTTT
CASSQTDGTEAFF
>TRBV28|.|TRBJ1-5|.
TGTGCCAGCGCCGAGAGGGGCAATCAGCCCCAGCATTTT
CASAERGNQPQHF
>TRBV7-3|TRBD1|TRBJ2-1|.
TGTGCCAGCAGCTCGGGACAGGGGGTGAGCAATGAGCAGTTCTTC
CASSSGQGVSNEQFF
>TRBV7-9|.|TRBJ1-2|.
TGTGCCAGCAGCGAACAAGATGGCTACACCTTC
CASSEQDGYTF
>TRBV7-2|.|TRBJ1-1|.
TGTGCCAGCAGCCCCGACAGGAGCAACACTGAAGCTTTCTTT
CASSPDRSNTEAFF
>TRBV27|TRBD2|TRBJ2-5|.
TGTGCCAGCAGTTACGGACTAGCGGGGGGGCAGGAGACCCAGTACTTC
CASSYGLAGGQETQYF
>TRBV7-9|.|TRBJ1-5|.
TGTGCTAGCAGCTTAGGAGCGGGTCAGCCCCAGCATTTT
CASSLGAGQPQHF
>TRBV7-2|TRBD2|TRBJ2-3|few
TGTGCCAGCAGCTTTCGGCGGGGGACCACAGATACGCAGTATTTT
CASSFRRGTTDTQYF
>TRBV7-2|TRBD2|TRBJ2-1|once
TGTGCCAGCAGCTCCCCGGGACTAGCGGGATTCTACAATGAGCAGTTCTTC
CASSSPGLAGFYNEQFF
>TRBV10-3|.|TRBJ2-7|once
TGTGCTATCAGTGAGTCGGGGGCGCAGGGGTCATACGAGCAGTACTTC
CAISESGAQGSYEQYF
>TRBV7-3|.|TRBJ2-1|.
TGTGCCAGCAGCTTAGGTGAGGTCGGTGAGCAGTTCTTC
CASSLGEVGEQFF
>TRBV5-1|TRBD2|TRBJ2-7|.
TGCGCCAGCAGCTTGGGACCGGGACTAGCGAGGTACGAGCAGTACTTC
CASSLGPGLARYEQYF
>TRBV30|.|TRBJ1-2|.
TGTGCCTGGAGTGTACTCGCCGCTCTACGGGGCTACACCTTC
CAWSVLAALRGYTF
>TRBV30|TRBD2|TRBJ2-1|.
TGTGCCTGGAGTTGGGGACTAGCGGGAGGGCTCTACAATGAGCAGTTCTTC
CAWSWGLAGGLYNEQFF
>TRBV5-4|TRBD1|TRBJ2-7|.
TGTGCCAGCAGCTTGGTAGGACAGGACTCCTACGAGCAGTACTTC
CASSLVGQDSYEQYF
>TRBV5-1|.|TRBJ1-1|.
TGCGCCAGCAGCCGAGGTGACAGGATGAACACTGAAGCTTTCTTT
CASSRGDRMNTEAFF
>TRBV7-2|TRBD2|TRBJ2-3|.
TGTGCCAGCAGCGGGCGGGGGGGGGATACGCAGTATTTT
CASSGRGGDTQYF
>TRBV29-1|.|TRBJ1-2|few
TGCAGCGTTGAGGATACCCGAGGTAGGACTTATGGCTACACCTTC
CSVEDTRGRTYGYTF
>TRBV30|TRBD2|TRBJ2-1|.
TGTGCCTGGAGTCCATCGGGGACTAGCGGGAGGTCGAGCCGGTTCTTC
CAWSPSGTSGRSSRFF
>TRBV4-1|TRBD1|TRBJ1-5|.
TGCGCCAGCAGCTGGGACAGGGGGCCCTTATGGCCCCAGCATTTT
CASSWDRGPLWPQHF
>TRBV2|TRBD1|TRBJ1-6|.
TGTGCCAGCAGCATTAGAGGGGGCAGGGATCATTCACCCCTCCACTTT
CASSIRGGRDHSPLHF
>TRBV15|TRBD1|TRBJ1-1|.
TGTGCCACCAGCAGCCCTAGACAGGGGGCGGCCGAAGCTTTCTTT
CATSSPRQGAAEAFF
>TRBV20-1|.|TRBJ1-2|few
TGCAGTGCTAGTTCTCCCAGGGCGACCTTC
CSASSPRATF
>TRBV7-2|.|TRBJ2-1|.
TGTGCCAGCACCTCGCTATACAATGAGCAGTTCTTC
CASTSLYNEQFF
>TRBV7-6|.|TRBJ1-1|.
TGTGCCAGCAGCGCACGACGGGGGATGACAGCTGAAGCTTTCTTT
CASSARRGMTAEAFF
>TRBV10-3|TRBD1|TRBJ1-2|.
TGTGCCATCAGTGAGATGACAGGGCGGGGCTACACCTTC
CAISEMTGRGYTF
>TRBV9|TRBD2|TRBJ2-3|.
TGTGCCAGCAGCGTAACGAGCGGGAGTCGGACAGATACGCAGTATTTT
CASSVTSGSRTDTQYF
>TRBV28|TRBD2|TRBJ2-7|few
TGTGCCAGCAGTATCCTCGGGACTAGCGGCTACGAGCAGTACTTC
CASSILGTSGYEQYF
>TRBV5-3|.|TRBJ1-3|.
TGTGCCAGAAGTCCCAGCGTCCGCTCTGGAAACACCATATATTTT
CARSPSVRSGNTIYF
>TRBV19|.|TRBJ2-3|.
TGTGCCAGTAGTAGTACCGTCGGGGATACGCAGTATTTT
CASSSTVGDTQYF
>TRBV19|.|TRBJ1-2|.
TGTGCCAGCTCTAAATCTTCTGGCTACACCTTC
CASSKSSGYTF
>TRBV28|.|TRBJ1-1|.
TGTGCCAGCAGTTTCGGCGGGTTGGAAGCTTTCTTT
CASSFGGLEAFF
>TRBV5-4|TRBD1|TRBJ2-7|.
TGTGCCAGCAGCTCCCGGGACAGGGAGGACGAGCAGTACTTC
CASSSRDREDEQYF
>TRBV6-1|TRBD1|TRBJ1-2|few
TGTGCCAGCAGTGATATTCAGGGGGCGTATGGCTACACCTTC
CASSDIQGAYGYTF
>TRBV5-8|TRBD2|TRBJ2-3|.
TGTGCCAGCCGATCCCTTCTAGCGGGGCCCACAGATACGCAGTATTTT
CASRSLLAGPTDTQYF
>TRBV7-2|TRBD1|TRBJ1-2|.
TGTGCCAGCAGTCCGGACAGGGTAAATCGCTACACCTTC
CASSPDRVNRYTF
>TRBV2|TRBD1|TRBJ1-2|few
TGTGCCAGCAGGGGAGGGGGGACAGGGAACTATGGCTACACCTTC
CASRGGGTGNYGYTF
>TRBV9|TRBD2|TRBJ2-1|.
TGTGCCAGCAGCCAGACTAGCTACTCCTACAATGAGCAGTTCTTC
CASSQTSYSYNEQFF
>TRBV20-1|.|TRBJ2-7|.
TGCAGTGCTAGAAGAGTATACGAGCAGTACTTC
CSARRVYEQYF
>TRBV5-4|.|TRBJ1-4|.
TGTGCCAGCAGTCTCACGGGAGTGAAGGGTGAAAAACTGTTTTTT
CASSLTGVKGEKLFF
>TRBV9|TRBD2|TRBJ2-7|.
TGTGCCAGCAGCGGGGGGACTAGCGGTGGCGAGCAGTACTTC
CASSGGTSGGEQYF
>TRBV18|.|TRBJ2-1|.
TGTGCCAGCTCACCACCTGTCGGGACAATGGAGCACAATGAGCAGTTCTTC
CASSPPVGTMEHNEQFF
>TRBV6-5|TRBD1|TRBJ2-7|.
TGTGCCAGCAGCCGTAGGACAGGGAGCTCCTACGAGCAGTACTTC
CASSRRTGSSYEQYF
>TRBV19|.|TRBJ1-5|.
TGTGCCAGTAGTCTTCGAGCGGGCAATCAGCCCCAGCATTTT
CASSLRAGNQPQHF
>TRBV4-1|TRBD2|TRBJ2-6|.
TGCGCCAGCAGCCAAGAGCCTCCCGGGGGGGCTGGGGCCAACGGCCTGACTTTC
CASSQEPPGGAGANGLTF